This T cell receptor (beta chain) was observed in a study of shared clonotypes between healthy human individuals. Study at large: With ages of 18 to 49, the donors were a couple of women and a few men.

The CDR3 is 17 amino acids. The V gene lost 7 bases and the J gene lost 1 base, with 21 bases spanning the gap. Germline V gene sequence: CDR1 LNHDA, CDR2 SQIVND (reference sequence). Researchers ran the assay at a deep level. Method: immunoSEQ multiplex PCR; TCRdb's copy keeps in-frame clones and lacks some. There are about 680,000 clones in the sample; around 72% occur only once, and 1.8% lies in the top ten. The chain combines TRBV19 with TRBJ2-3; D is tentatively TRBD1 or TRBD2 (5 bases each). The sequence came from a woman in her 30s in good health. The sequenced material came from memory CD4+ T cells sorted from blood. Indicated subset: CD45RA-negative fraction. The CDR3 DNA follows: TGTGCCAGTAAGAGGGGTAGGGCGGCTGCTGGCACAGATACGCAGTATTTT. Translated: CASKRGRAAAGTDTQYF.